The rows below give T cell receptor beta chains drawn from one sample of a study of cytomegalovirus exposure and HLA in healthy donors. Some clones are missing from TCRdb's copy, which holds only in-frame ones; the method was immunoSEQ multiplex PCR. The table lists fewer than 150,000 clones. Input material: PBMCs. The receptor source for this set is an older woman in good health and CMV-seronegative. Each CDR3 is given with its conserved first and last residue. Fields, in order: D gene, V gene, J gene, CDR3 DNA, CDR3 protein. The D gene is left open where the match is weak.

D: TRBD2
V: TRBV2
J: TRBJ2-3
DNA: TGTGCCAGCATCCCAGCGGGAGGGCCCATGGGAGATACGCAGTATTTT
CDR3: CASIPAGGPMGDTQYF

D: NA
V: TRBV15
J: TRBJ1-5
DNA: TGTGCCACCAGCAGGGCCCTAGAGGCTAAGGTTCTAAATCAGCCCCAGCATTTT
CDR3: CATSRALEAKVLNQPQHF

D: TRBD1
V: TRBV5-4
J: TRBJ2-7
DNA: TGTGCCAGCAGCTTATGGACAGGGGTACACGAGCAGTACTTC
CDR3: CASSLWTGVHEQYF

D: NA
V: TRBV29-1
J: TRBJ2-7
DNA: TGCAGCGCAGGGGAGAGGTACGAGCAGTACTTC
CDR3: CSAGERYEQYF

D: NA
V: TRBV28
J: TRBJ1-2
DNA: TGTGCCAGCAGTCTAACAGGGAACTATGGCTACACCTTC
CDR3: CASSLTGNYGYTF

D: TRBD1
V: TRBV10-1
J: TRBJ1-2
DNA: TGCGCCAGCAGCCCGGACAGGGTTGGTGGCTACACCTTC
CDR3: CASSPDRVGGYTF

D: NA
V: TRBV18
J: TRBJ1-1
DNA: TGTGCCAGCTCACCAGGGGGGGCAAGGACTGAAGCTTTCTTT
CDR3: CASSPGGARTEAFF

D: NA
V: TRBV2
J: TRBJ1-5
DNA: TGTGCCAGCAGTGAATACACCCAGCCCCAGCATTTT
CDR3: CASSEYTQPQHF

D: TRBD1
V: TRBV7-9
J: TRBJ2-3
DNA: TGTGCCAGCAGCTTAGGGGACAGGGGGGGCACAGATACGCAGTATTTT
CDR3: CASSLGDRGGTDTQYF

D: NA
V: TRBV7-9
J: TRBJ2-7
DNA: TGTGCCAGCAGCCCTGACACCTACGAGCAGTACTTC
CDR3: CASSPDTYEQYF

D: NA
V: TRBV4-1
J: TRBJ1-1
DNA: TGCGCCAGCAGTCTCGAGGGGGTCGGGAAAGCTTTCTTT
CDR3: CASSLEGVGKAFF

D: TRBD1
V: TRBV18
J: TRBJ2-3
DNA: TGTGCCAGCTCACCACCTGGACAGGGTTTGGATACGCAGTATTTT
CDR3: CASSPPGQGLDTQYF

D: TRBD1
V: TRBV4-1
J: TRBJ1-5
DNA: TGCGCCAGCAGCCAAGTTACAGGGGGCTATAGCAATCAGCCCCAGCATTTT
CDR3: CASSQVTGGYSNQPQHF

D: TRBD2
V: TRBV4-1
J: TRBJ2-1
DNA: TGCGCCAGCAGCCAAGATTTTGGGACTACGCAGTTCTTC
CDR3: CASSQDFGTTQFF

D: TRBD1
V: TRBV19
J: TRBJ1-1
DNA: TGTGCCAGTAGTTCCGGGACAGGGCTAAACACTGAAGCTTTCTTT
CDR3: CASSSGTGLNTEAFF

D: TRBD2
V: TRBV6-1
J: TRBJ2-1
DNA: TGTGCCAGCATTACCGGGACTAGCGGCTACAATGAGCAGTTCTTC
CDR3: CASITGTSGYNEQFF

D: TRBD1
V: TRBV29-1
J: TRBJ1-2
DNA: TGCAGCGTTGAATGGGGGGTGGGACAGAGGCTTAATAACTATGGCTACACCTTC
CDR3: CSVEWGVGQRLNNYGYTF

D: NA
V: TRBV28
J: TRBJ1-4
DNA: TGTGCCACCACCTTCGGGGGGGGGAGAAGAGGTGAAAAACTGTTTTTT
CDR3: CATTFGGGRRGEKLFF

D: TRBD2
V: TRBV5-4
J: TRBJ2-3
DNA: TGTGCCAGCAGCTTGGGGGGGACTAGCGTGGATACGCAGTATTTT
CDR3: CASSLGGTSVDTQYF